Shown below are 15 T cell receptor beta chains from a single sample sequenced in a study of cytomegalovirus exposure and HLA in healthy donors. PCR used 60 Vbeta primers and 13 Jbeta primers. Some clones are missing from TCRdb's copy, which holds only in-frame ones; the method was immunoSEQ multiplex PCR. In the table there are about 55,000 clones, 75% to 80% of which are singletons. Material: PBMCs. These receptors were obtained from a female donor in good health and CMV-seronegative.

The count of this clone is one. The V gene is TRBV7-3, the J gene TRBJ2-2; D perhaps matches TRBD1 (6 bases). From germline, CDR1 is SGHTA and CDR2 FQGTGA. With 5 bases removed from V and 5 bases from J, the gap between germline ends came to 15 bases. CDR3 size: 15 residues. This CDR3 is CASSPHGQRTGELFF. In DNA, the CDR3 is TGTGCCAGCAGCCCGCACGGACAGCGGACCGGGGAGCTGTTTTTT.

The chain joins TRBV29-1 to TRBJ2-5; D not resolved. The J call is in doubt because the DNA end fits TRBJ2-7 better. This CDR3 contains 13 residues. Germline loops: CDR1 SQVTM, CDR2 ANQGSEA. The CDR3 DNA sequence: TGCAGCGTTGGAACAGAAAATATCTACGAGCAGTACTTC. It codes for CSVGTENIYEQYF.

This rearrangement joins TRBV7-3 to TRBJ2-1; D may be TRBD2 (6 bases). The CDR3 has 13 amino acids. CDR1 and CDR2 from the germline V gene are SGHTA and FQGTGA. Trimming removed 5 bases from V and 7 bases from J, with 12 bases in between. CDR3 protein: CASSGDFQNEQFF. The DNA of the CDR3 is TGTGCCAGCAGCGGGGACTTCCAAAATGAGCAGTTCTTC.

This chain connects TRBV5-1 to TRBJ2-2, with D possibly being TRBD2 (5 bases). There are 14 residues in the CDR3. The V gene's germline CDR1 is SGHRS and CDR2 YFSETQ. Trimming stripped 4 bases from V and 7 bases from J, with 14 bases between. CDR3 in amino acids: CASSRRGAVGELFF. The CDR3 DNA follows: TGCGCCAGCAGCAGACGGGGAGCAGTCGGGGAGCTGTTTTTT.

This clone has only a few counts. The rearrangement joins TRBV4-3 to TRBJ1-2; the D is unclear. V lost 0 bases, J lost 7 bases, and 15 bases lay in between. The CDR3 totals 15 residues. The germline gives CDR1 LGHNA, CDR2 YSLEER. The CDR3 DNA is TGCGCCAGCAGCCAAGATAACGGAGCTGACTCTGGCTACACCTTC. This encodes CASSQDNGADSGYTF.

This clone has just a few counts. The rearrangement joins TRBV5-1 to TRBJ1-1; D unresolved. The V gene's germline CDR1 is SGHRS and CDR2 YFSETQ. The CDR3 runs to 16 residues. Trimming took off 6 bases at V and 8 bases at J, with 26 bases between the two ends. The CDR3 DNA reads TGCGCCAGCAAGTTCCGTGGAGGTCCGGGAGGCGAGGAAGCTTTCTTT. The encoded protein is CASKFRGGPGGEEAFF.

The V gene is TRBV4-1, the J gene TRBJ2-2; TRBD1 agrees at 9 bases. CDR1 and CDR2 (germline): MGHRA, YSYEKL. The CDR3 contains 16 residues. V lost 0 bases to trimming and J lost 7 bases; unmatched junction nucleotides: 6. CDR3 sequence: CASSQDPGQGVGELFF. In DNA, the CDR3 is TGCGCCAGCAGCCAAGATCCGGGACAGGGAGTCGGGGAGCTGTTTTTT.

The chain links TRBV7-2 to TRBJ2-2, with 9 positions matching TRBD1. Germline V gene lookup returns CDR1 SGHTA and CDR2 FQGNSA. This CDR3 is built from 15 residues. Germline trimming cut 5 bases from V and 5 bases from J; bases unmatched to any gene: 6. CDR3 in amino acids: CASSPRTGETGELFF. For the CDR3, the DNA is TGTGCCAGCAGCCCCCGGACAGGGGAAACCGGGGAGCTGTTTTTT.

The chain combines TRBV18 with TRBJ2-3, with TRBD2 identical over 10 bases. V shed 4 bases and J 0 bases; nucleotides not matched to a gene: 1. This CDR3 has 15 amino acids. CDR1 is KGHSH and CDR2 is LQKENI in the germline V gene. CDR3 loop: CASSRTSGSTDTQYF. The CDR3 coding sequence is TGTGCCAGCTCACGGACTAGCGGAAGCACAGATACGCAGTATTTT.

This sequence joins TRBV29-1 and TRBJ2-7; D perhaps matches TRBD2 (5 bases). Trimming took 6 bases from V and 4 from J, leaving 13 bases between them. The CDR3 runs 12 residues. Per germline, CDR1 SQVTM and CDR2 ANQGSEA. The CDR3 region is CSVRTGRYEQYF. For the CDR3, the DNA is TGCAGCGTGCGGACGGGGAGATACGAGCAGTACTTC.

The sample holds a few counts of this clone. This sequence joins TRBV6-5 and TRBJ1-1; TRBD1 aligns across 9 bases. The V segment lost 4 bases and the J segment 4 bases; nucleotides outside the gene matches: 7. This CDR3 has 15 amino acids. Germline lookup yields CDR1 MNHEY and CDR2 SVGAGI. The CDR3 region is CASSFTGGRGTEAFF. As DNA, the CDR3 is TGTGCCAGCAGTTTCACAGGGGGCAGGGGCACTGAAGCTTTCTTT.

The chain employs TRBV5-1 and TRBJ1-2; D is unclear. Germline values: CDR1 SGHRS, CDR2 YFSETQ. V gave up 2 bases and J gave up 5 bases, with 13 bases separating them. CDR3 length equals 14 residues. Here the CDR3 reads CASSFEGGKYGYTF. In nucleotides, the CDR3 is TGCGCCAGCAGCTTTGAAGGAGGGAAATATGGCTACACCTTC.

The rearrangement links TRBV5-4 to TRBJ2-5; D ambiguous. Germline-derived CDR1 and CDR2 are SGHNT and YYREEE (reference sequence). The germline V and J ends were trimmed by 0 bases and 3 bases, with 3 bases remaining between them. This CDR3 contains 12 residues. The CDR3 nucleotides read TGTGCCAGCAGCTTGGGTAAAGAGACCCAGTACTTC. Its translation: CASSLGKETQYF. Full variable domain (remainder filled in from reference TRBV5-4 and TRBJ2-5): ETGVTQSPTHLIKTRGQQVTLRCSSQSGHNTVSWYQQALGQGPQFIFQYYREEENGRGNFPPRFSGLQFPNYSSELNVNALELDDSALYLCASSLGKETQYFGPGTRLLVL.

This chain joins TRBV7-8 and TRBJ1-5; 8 bases map to TRBD1. With V trimmed by 5 bases and J by 0 bases, 9 bases remained unmatched. The CDR3 length is 17 residues. Germline V gene data show CDR1 as SGHVS and CDR2 as FQNEAQ. The chain's CDR3 is CASSIDRGSYSNQPQHF. CDR3 DNA sequence: TGTGCCAGCAGCATCGACAGGGGTTCATATAGCAATCAGCCCCAGCATTTT.

This rearrangement joins TRBV7-2 to TRBJ2-2, with D possibly being TRBD2 (5 bases). Germline V gene data show CDR1 as SGHTA and CDR2 as FQGNSA. The CDR3 has 16 residues. The V and J ends lost 4 bases and 6 bases respectively, with 18 bases between them. This CDR3 reads CASSSQIQLAPGELFF. The CDR3 DNA sequence: TGTGCCAGCAGCTCCCAGATCCAGCTAGCCCCCGGGGAGCTGTTTTTT.